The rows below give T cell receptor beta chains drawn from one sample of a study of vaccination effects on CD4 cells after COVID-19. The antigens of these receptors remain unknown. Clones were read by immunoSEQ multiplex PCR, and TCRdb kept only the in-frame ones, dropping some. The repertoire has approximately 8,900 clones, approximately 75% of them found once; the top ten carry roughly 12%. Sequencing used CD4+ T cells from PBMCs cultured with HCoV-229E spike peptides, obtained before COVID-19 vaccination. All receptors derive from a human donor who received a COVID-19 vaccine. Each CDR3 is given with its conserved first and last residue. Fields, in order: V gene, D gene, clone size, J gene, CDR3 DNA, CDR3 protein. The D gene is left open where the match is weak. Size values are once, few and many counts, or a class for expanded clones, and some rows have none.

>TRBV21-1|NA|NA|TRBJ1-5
TGTGCCAGCAGCATCGCAACCCGGGACAGGGTCCGTGGCAATCAGCCCCAGCATTTT
CASSIATRDRVRGNQPQHF
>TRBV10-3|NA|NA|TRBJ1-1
TGTGCCATCAGTGAGTCGTCCGGGTCTCCTGTGGCTTTCTTT
CAISESSGSPVAFF
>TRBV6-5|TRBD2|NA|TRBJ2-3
TGTGCCAGCAGTTCACGCTCGGGGGGGCGCACAGATACGCAGTATTTT
CASSSRSGGRTDTQYF
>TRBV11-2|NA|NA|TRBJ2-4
TGTGCCAGCAGCCCCCGGCAGGGAAGTGTAGCCAAAAACATTCAGTACTTC
CASSPRQGSVAKNIQYF
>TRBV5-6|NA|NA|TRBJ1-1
TGTGCCAGCAGCTTGGTAGGGACGGTGAACACTGAAGCTTTCTTT
CASSLVGTVNTEAFF
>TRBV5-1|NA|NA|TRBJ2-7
TGCGCCAGCAGCTTGGGTAGGGATTACGAGCAGTACTTC
CASSLGRDYEQYF
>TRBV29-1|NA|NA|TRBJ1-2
TGCAGCGTTGCCGGGGGTCTGGGCTACACCTTC
CSVAGGLGYTF
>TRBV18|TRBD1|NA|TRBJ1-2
TGTGCCAGCTCACCCTACCGGGACAGGGGTGGCTACACCTTC
CASSPYRDRGGYTF
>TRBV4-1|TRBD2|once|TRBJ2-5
TGCGCCAGCAGCCAACAGTCTGCGTCGGGAGGTCTCCAAGAGACCCAGTACTTC
CASSQQSASGGLQETQYF
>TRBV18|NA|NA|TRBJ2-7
TGTGCCAGTTCAACTATATCGAGGGGTCAAATAGACGAGCAGTACTTC
CASSTISRGQIDEQYF
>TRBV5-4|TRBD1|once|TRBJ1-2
TGTGCCAGCAGTCATAGACAGGGGGGTAACTATGGCTACACCTTC
CASSHRQGGNYGYTF
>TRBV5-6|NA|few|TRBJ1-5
TGTGCCAGCAGCTCAAGACAGGCAGATCAGCCCCAGCATTTT
CASSSRQADQPQHF
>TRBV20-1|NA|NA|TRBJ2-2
TGCAGTGCTAGTCGAACCGCCACCGGGGAGCTGTTTTTT
CSASRTATGELFF
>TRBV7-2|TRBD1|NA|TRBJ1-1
TGTGCCAGCAGCTTCTCCGCCTTTAGGACAGGGGGGGCCAACACTGAAGCTTTCTTT
CASSFSAFRTGGANTEAFF
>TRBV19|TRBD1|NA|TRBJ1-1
TGTGCCAGTATTGGACAGGGTGGGACTGAAGCTTTCTTT
CASIGQGGTEAFF
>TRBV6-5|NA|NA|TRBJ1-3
TGTGCCAGCAGTGACTCCTTCTACTCTGGAAACACCATATATTTT
CASSDSFYSGNTIYF
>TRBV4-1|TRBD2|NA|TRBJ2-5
TGCGCCAGCAGTCCCCTGCGGGGGTTCCAAGAGACCCAGTACTTC
CASSPLRGFQETQYF
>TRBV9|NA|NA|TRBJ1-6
TGTGCCAGCAGCGTACTCGCAGACTATAATTCACCCCTCCACTTT
CASSVLADYNSPLHF
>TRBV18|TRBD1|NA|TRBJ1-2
TGTGCCAGCTCACCAGGGAGACAGGGGGGTTCGGGCTACACCTTC
CASSPGRQGGSGYTF
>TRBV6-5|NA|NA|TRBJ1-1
TGTGCCAGCAGTTCCGGGACTAGTGCCCCTGAAGCTTTCTTT
CASSSGTSAPEAFF
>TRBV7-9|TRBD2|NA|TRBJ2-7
TGTGCCAGCAGCCCAGGGACTAGCGGGGACTACTACGAGCAGTACTTC
CASSPGTSGDYYEQYF
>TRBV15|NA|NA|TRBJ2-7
TGTGCCACCAGCAGAGAAGGGGGGGTCTACGAGCAGTACTTC
CATSREGGVYEQYF
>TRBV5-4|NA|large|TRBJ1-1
TGTGCCAGCAGCTTGAGGGGCGTCGAGGGGAACACTGAAGCTTTCTTT
CASSLRGVEGNTEAFF
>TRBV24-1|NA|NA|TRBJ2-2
TGTGCCACCAGGGGTATCTCAGGGGACGGGGAGCTGTTTTTT
CATRGISGDGELFF
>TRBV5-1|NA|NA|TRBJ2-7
TGCGCCAGCAGCTTACAGGGATCTTCCTACGAGCAGTACTTC
CASSLQGSSYEQYF
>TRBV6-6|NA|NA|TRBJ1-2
TGTGCCAGCAGTTCTGAGGAAAATGGCTACACCTTC
CASSSEENGYTF
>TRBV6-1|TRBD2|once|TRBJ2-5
TGTGCCAGCAGTGAATTTGCGGGGGGGCAAGAGACCCAGTACTTC
CASSEFAGGQETQYF
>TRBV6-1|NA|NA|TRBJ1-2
TGTGCCAGCAGTACCTCTAACTATGGCTACACCTTC
CASSTSNYGYTF
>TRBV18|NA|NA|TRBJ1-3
TGTGCCAGCTCACGAGAGGACGGGTCCTCTGGAAACACCATATATTTT
CASSREDGSSGNTIYF